A single sample gave rise to the 8 T cell receptor beta chains below, sequenced in a study of T-cell memory formation after mild COVID-19. From the 5' RACE reads, TCRdb called clonotypes with MiXCR, one entry per CDR3 protein. The table has around 440,000 distinct CDR3 sequences, about 20% seen once. The sample consisted of PBMCs or a T cell subset sorted from them (not recorded which). Source of these receptors: an adult woman who had mild COVID-19 (a few samples of this study predate the infection). Cell type and time point are not known.

The chain couples TRBV7-6 to TRBJ2-1; 11 positions match TRBD2. Unmatched junction bases numbered 7, after V lost 2 bases and J lost 1 base. CDR3 length: 18 amino acids. CDR1 and CDR2 from the germline V gene are SGHVS and FNYEAQ. In DNA, the CDR3 is TGTGCCAGCAGCTTAAGACTAGCGGGACAAATTTCCTACAATGAGCAGTTCTTC. It is translated as CASSLRLAGQISYNEQFF.

The chain uses TRBV29-1 and TRBJ2-3, with 8 bases lining up with TRBD2. Unmatched junction bases numbered 5, after V lost 3 bases and J lost 0 bases. The CDR3 is 15 amino acids. Germline V gene data show CDR1 as SQVTM and CDR2 as ANQGSEA. The CDR3 DNA reads as TGCAGCGTTGACGGGGGGGATCTTAGCACAGATACGCAGTATTTT. The encoded protein is CSVDGGDLSTDTQYF.

V and J are TRBV6-5 and TRBJ2-7; a possible D gene is TRBD1 (6 bases). This CDR3 is built from 16 residues. CDR1 and CDR2 (germline): MNHEY, SVGAGI. The germline V and J ends were trimmed by 0 bases and 3 bases, with 15 bases remaining between them. CDR3 amino acids: CASSYSTGTPIYEQYF. The CDR3 bases are TGTGCCAGCAGTTACTCGACCGGGACACCGATCTACGAGCAGTACTTC.

This clonotype showed up just a few times. CDR3 region: CASSRTGYGYTF. DNA for the CDR3: TGTGCCAGCAGCCGGACAGGGTATGGCTACACCTTC. The gene calls are TRBV11-2 and TRBJ1-2; 8 nucleotides line up with TRBD1. V lost 5 bases and J lost 5; bases outside the gene matches: 1. Germline V gene lookup returns CDR1 SGHAT and CDR2 FQNNGV. The CDR3 contains 12 residues.

V is TRBV7-2 and J is TRBJ2-2; TRBD1 aligns across 7 bases. CDR3 length equals 15 residues. V was clipped by 5 bases and J by 4 bases; unmatched bases: 7. The germline CDR1 and CDR2 sequences are SGHTA and FQGNSA. In DNA form, the CDR3 reads TGTGCCAGCAGCGCCACAGGGGATTTCACCGGGGAGCTGTTTTTT. It encodes CASSATGDFTGELFF.

This chain uses TRBV12-3 or TRBV12-4 with TRBJ2-3; the D is unclear. Trimming removed 5 bases from V and 1 base from J, with 13 bases in between. The CDR3 consists of 15 residues. The CDR3 nucleotides are TGTGCCAGCAGTCTTAGGATCCACGGCACAGATACGCAGTATTTT. This codes for CASSLRIHGTDTQYF.

The J gene is TRBJ2-7, the V gene TRBV9, with TRBD2 matching 10 bases. The ends lost 0 bases at V and 2 bases at J; junction bases unmatched: 5. The CDR3 loop spans 16 amino acids. Germline V gene data show CDR1 as SGDLS and CDR2 as YYNGEE. CDR3 bases: TGTGCCAGCAGCGTAGATGGGACTAGCGTGGCCTACGAGCAGTACTTC. Translating it yields CASSVDGTSVAYEQYF.

The chain has TRBV20-1 and TRBJ2-7; tentative D call: TRBD2 (5 bases). CDR1 and CDR2 from the germline V gene are DFQATT and SNEGSKA (reference sequence). CDR3 length: 11 residues. CDR3 nucleotides: TGCCGTCTCCGGACTCTCTACGAGCAGTACTTC. As protein: CRLRTLYEQYF.